Below, 27 T cell receptor beta chains from the same sample are listed, as sequenced in a study of T-cell reconstitution after alpha-beta-depleted transplantation in children. It was with unique molecular identifiers that the TCRbeta library was prepared. One entry per CDR3 protein results from TCRdb running MiXCR on the PCR reads. The repertoire holds 250,000 to 300,000 distinct CDR3 sequences, with 9.5% to 13% as singletons. This specimen was PBMCs, taken before TCRalphabeta/CD19-depleted stem cell transplant. The receptors come from a boy less than two years old with acute myeloid leukemia, due to receive a stem cell transplant.

The chain links TRBV19 to TRBJ2-1; TRBD2 might be the D (7 bases). CDR3 length: 19 residues. V lost 0 bases to trimming and J lost 12 bases, with 30 bases between them. Per germline, CDR1 LNHDA and CDR2 SQIVND (reference sequence). CDR3 bases: TGTGCCAGTAGTATAGATCCAGGCGGGGGCCATTTAACTTACAACGGGCAGTTCTTC. This encodes CASSIDPGGGHLTYNGQFF.

This clonotype was recorded many times. The chain recombines TRBV25-1 with TRBJ2-2; 8 bases agree with TRBD1. V trimming: 6 bases; J trimming: 4 bases; junction bases outside the gene matches: 13. The germline V gene encodes CDR1 MGHDK and CDR2 SYGVNS. CDR3 size: 17 residues. CDR3 sequence reads: CASRQRPGTGLTGELFF. CDR3 coding DNA: TGTGCCAGCAGGCAGAGGCCCGGGACAGGCCTCACCGGGGAGCTGTTTTTT.

This clonotype was recorded at least ten times. The chain is built from TRBV11-2 and TRBJ1-1, with D maybe TRBD1 (6 bases). The germline CDR1 and CDR2 sequences are SGHAT and FQNNGV. V was cut by 1 base and J by 1 base, with 10 bases left in between. The CDR3 runs 15 residues. The CDR3 here is CASSLGPRGNTEAFF. The CDR3 DNA reads TGTGCCAGCAGCTTAGGCCCCAGGGGGAACACTGAAGCTTTCTTT.

Points on this clonotype: This may stem from a read error, because a much larger clone lies one nucleotide away. The chain recombines TRBV7-9 with TRBJ2-5; possible D gene TRBD2, 6 bases. The CDR3 runs to 14 residues. From germline, CDR1 is SEHNR and CDR2 FQNEAQ (reference sequence). Trimming removed 5 bases from V and 2 bases from J, with 12 bases in between. Here the CDR3 reads CASSRGLIQETQYF. The CDR3 DNA sequence: TGTGCCAGCAGCCGGGGACTGATACAAGAGACCCAGTACTTC.

This clonotype has at least ten counts. The chain recombines TRBV5-1 with TRBJ2-5; D is possibly TRBD2 (5 bases). CDR1 is SGHRS, CDR2 YFSETQ, per germline. Trimming took 0 bases from V and 2 from J, leaving 8 bases between them. The CDR3 has 14 amino acids. This CDR3 is CASSLVGLQETQYF. Here the CDR3 DNA reads TGCGCCAGCAGCTTGGTAGGACTTCAAGAGACCCAGTACTTC.

This clonotype was seen ten or more times. The CDR3 here is CSVADRETEAFF. The CDR3 DNA is TGCAGCGTTGCTGACAGGGAGACTGAAGCTTTCTTT. The chain employs TRBV29-1 and TRBJ1-1; 7 bases are shared with TRBD1. J lost 5 bases, V lost 4 bases, and 4 bases had no gene match. The germline V gene encodes CDR1 SQVTM and CDR2 ANQGSEA. This CDR3 comprises 12 residues. The whole variable domain, remainder taken from reference TRBV29-1 and TRBJ1-1, is SAVISQKPSRDICQRGTSLTIQCQVDSQVTMMFWYRQQPGQSLTLIATANQGSEATYESGFVIDKFPISRPNLTFSTLTVSNMSPEDSSIYLCSVADRETEAFFGQGTRLTVV.

This clonotype was recorded at least ten times. The chain uses TRBV9 and TRBJ2-3; 8 bases align to TRBD2. V dropped 4 bases and J dropped 4; count of bases not matched to a gene: 11. The CDR3 loop spans 16 amino acids. Germline V gives CDR1 SGDLS, CDR2 YYNGEE. The CDR3 sequence is CASSPGRGAGADTQYF. For the CDR3, the DNA is TGTGCCAGCAGCCCAGGGCGGGGGGCCGGGGCAGATACGCAGTATTTT.

The sample holds many counts of this clonotype. V is TRBV11-2 and J is TRBJ2-1, with 7 nucleotides matching TRBD2. With 0 bases clipped from V and 1 base from J, the junction kept 3 bases outside the gene matches. The CDR3 spans 16 residues. CDR1 and CDR2 (germline): SGHAT, FQNNGV. CDR3 in amino acids: CASSLDGAGSYNEQFF. The CDR3 DNA is TGTGCCAGCAGCTTAGATGGAGCGGGATCCTACAATGAGCAGTTCTTC.

A remark on this clonotype: This may come from a read error, since a much larger clone is one base off. The chain joins TRBV12-3 or TRBV12-4 to TRBJ2-3, with TRBD2 matching 9 bases. CDR3 length equals 15 residues. The ends lost 9 bases at V and 2 bases at J; junction bases unmatched: 9. CDR3 in DNA: TGTGCCAGGAGAGGGGGGACTAGCCCCACAGATACGCAGTATTTT. Translation gives CARRGGTSPTDTQYF.

Many counts were recorded for this clonotype. The chain links TRBV5-1 to TRBJ2-7, with D possibly being TRBD1 (5 bases). Trimming shortened V by 0 bases and J by 4 bases, and 14 bases separated the two germline ends. CDR3 length equals 15 residues. Germline V gene sequence: CDR1 SGHRS, CDR2 YFSETQ. CDR3 sequence: CASSLEGITFYEQYF. CDR3 nucleotides: TGCGCCAGCAGCTTGGAGGGGATAACCTTTTACGAGCAGTACTTC.

This clonotype was seen ten or more times. This chain uses TRBV9 with TRBJ1-2; D call uncertain. CDR1 and CDR2 (germline): SGDLS, YYNGEE. The CDR3 is made up of 12 amino acids. Deletions cut 8 bases from V and 3 bases from J, with 11 bases between. The CDR3 reads CARRVAHYGYTF. CDR3 sequence (DNA): TGTGCCAGGAGGGTCGCTCACTATGGCTACACCTTC.

This clonotype was counted many times. V usage is TRBV10-3 and J usage is TRBJ2-7; tentatively, D is TRBD1 or TRBD2 (6 bases each). The CDR3 contains 14 residues. V lost 10 bases and J 4 bases, leaving 20 bases between the germline ends. Per the germline V gene, CDR1 is ENHRY and CDR2 is SYGVKD. The CDR3 nucleotides are TGTGCCACCAGGGACCGTCAAGGGGGGTACGAGCAGTACTTC. This sequence encodes CATRDRQGGYEQYF.

This clonotype was seen repeatedly, ten times or more. The chain couples TRBV7-3 to TRBJ2-7; 10 bases fit TRBD1. Germline-derived CDR1 and CDR2 are SGHTA and FQGTGA. With V trimmed by 0 bases and J by 6 bases, 8 bases remained unmatched. This CDR3 is built from 16 residues. The CDR3 DNA is TGTGCCAGCAGCTTAACAACCGGGACAGGGGAGCGCGAGCAGTACTTC. Its translation: CASSLTTGTGEREQYF.

This clonotype was detected ten times or more. The chain employs TRBV29-1 and TRBJ2-7, with D possibly being TRBD1 (6 bases). V dropped 4 bases and J dropped 2 bases, with 15 bases sitting between them. Germline-derived CDR1 and CDR2 are SQVTM and ANQGSEA. The CDR3 is 14 amino acids. CDR3 DNA sequence: TGCAGCGTTGGGCAGGGGAGCAACGCCTACGAGCAGTACTTC. Its protein is CSVGQGSNAYEQYF.

This clonotype showed up many times. The chain recombines TRBV6-2 or TRBV6-3 with TRBJ2-7; the D is unclear. From germline, CDR1 is MNHEY and CDR2 SVGEGT. Trimming removed 0 bases from V and 4 bases from J, with 4 bases in between. The CDR3 length is 12 residues. For the CDR3, the DNA is TGTGCCAGCAGTTACTCGAGGTACGAGCAGTACTTC. It translates to CASSYSRYEQYF.

In its sample, this clonotype was seen many times. CDR3 protein: CASSDRDSSYEQYF. CDR3 sequence (DNA): TGTGCCAGCAGCGATCGGGACAGCTCCTACGAGCAGTACTTC. The chain uses TRBV7-9 and TRBJ2-7, with 7 bases fitting TRBD1. The V gene's germline CDR1 is SEHNR and CDR2 FQNEAQ (reference sequence). The CDR3 runs 14 residues. J was trimmed by 0 bases and V by 5 bases; bases with no gene match: 4.

In this sample, this clonotype turned up many times. The chain links TRBV5-1 to TRBJ1-2; D is uncertain. The germline CDR1 and CDR2 sequences are SGHRS and YFSETQ. V lost 4 bases, J lost 7 bases, and 17 bases lay in between. CDR3 length: 14 residues. The CDR3, as DNA: TGCGCCAGCAGCCCGGAGGCGTCAGGAGTTGGCTACACCTTC. Its translation is CASSPEASGVGYTF.

This clonotype occurred many times. The chain couples TRBV28 to TRBJ2-5; possibly TRBD2 for D (6 bases). V was pared by 2 bases and J by 2 bases, with 9 bases between. Germline V CDR1 and CDR2: MDHEN, SYDVKM. This CDR3 spans 14 amino acids. Written as DNA, the CDR3 is TGTGCCAGCAGTTTAGGGGGGTTACAAGAGACCCAGTACTTC. This translates into CASSLGGLQETQYF.

This clonotype has a count of ten or more. The gene calls are TRBV7-2 and TRBJ2-1; 10 bases are shared with TRBD2. The CDR3 runs to 12 residues. Germline CDR1 is SGHTA and CDR2 is FQGNSA. CDR3 sequence (DNA): TGTGCTAGCGGGAGGAGCCACAATGAGCAGTTCTTC. This gives the protein CASGRSHNEQFF.

This clonotype was seen at least ten times. The chain employs TRBV19 and TRBJ1-1; 7 bases match TRBD1. CDR3 length: 15 residues. The J segment lost 3 bases and the V segment lost 6 bases, leaving 10 bases of the junction unmatched. Germline CDR1 reads LNHDA; CDR2 reads SQIVND (reference sequence). CDR3 protein: CASRTGQRVDTEAFF. DNA of the CDR3: TGTGCCAGTAGGACGGGACAGAGGGTGGACACTGAAGCTTTCTTT.

This clonotype has a count of ten or more. The V and J genes are TRBV7-2 and TRBJ2-3; tentative D call: TRBD2 (5 bases). V was shortened by 5 bases and J by 6 bases, with 9 bases between the two germline ends. The CDR3 runs 12 residues. Germline assignment: CDR1 SGHTA and CDR2 FQGNSA. The CDR3 is CASSGRGDTQYF. The DNA of the CDR3 is TGTGCCAGCAGCGGCCGCGGGGATACGCAGTATTTT.

This clonotype was detected ten times or more. The chain carries TRBV29-1 and TRBJ2-7, with 7 bases aligning to TRBD1. Trimming took 4 bases from V and 2 from J; bases not matched to a gene: 5. Looked up from germline, CDR1 is SQVTM and CDR2 is ANQGSEA. This CDR3 contains 13 residues. The DNA of the CDR3 is TGCAGCGTTGCTGGGACAGAAACCTACGAGCAGTACTTC. Translated: CSVAGTETYEQYF.

This clonotype was seen ten or more times. The chain joins TRBV28 to TRBJ2-7, with 10 positions matching TRBD2. The J segment lost 2 bases and the V segment lost 2 bases, leaving 6 bases of the junction unmatched. The V gene's germline CDR1 is MDHEN and CDR2 SYDVKM. The CDR3 is 16 amino acids. The CDR3 reads CASSLRLAGEPYEQYF. The CDR3 nucleotides read TGTGCCAGCAGTTTACGCCTAGCGGGAGAGCCCTACGAGCAGTACTTC.

This clonotype came up many times. One junction end disagrees with the germline gene, perhaps due to a read error. V is TRBV5-1 and J is TRBJ2-1; D is unclear. Per the germline V gene, CDR1 is SGHRS and CDR2 is YFSETQ. CDR3 length: 11 residues. CDR3 nucleotides: TGTGCCAGCAGCTTGAGGAATGAGCAGTTCTTC. It yields the protein CASSLRNEQFF.

This clonotype showed up many times. The chain uses TRBV5-4 and TRBJ2-3; 9 nucleotides match TRBD2. This CDR3 is 17 amino acids long. The germline CDR1 and CDR2 sequences are SGHNT and YYREEE (reference sequence). The J segment lost 2 bases and the V segment lost 0 bases, leaving 7 bases of the junction unmatched. DNA for the CDR3: TGTGCCAGCAGCTTGGGGGTCCTAGCGGGGAACACAGATACGCAGTATTTT. Its translation is CASSLGVLAGNTDTQYF.

This clonotype was counted ten times or more. The rearrangement joins TRBV28 to TRBJ2-7; D ambiguous. CDR1 is MDHEN and CDR2 is SYDVKM in the germline V gene. There are 12 residues in the CDR3. V lost 3 bases and J 7 bases, leaving 10 bases between the germline ends. The CDR3 is CASSLRGWEQYF. The CDR3 DNA reads TGTGCCAGCAGTTTGAGAGGATGGGAGCAGTACTTC.

This clonotype was detected many times. This rearrangement joins TRBV20-1 to TRBJ2-4, with 8 bases aligning to TRBD1. J was trimmed by 6 bases and V by 2 bases; bases with no gene match: 6. The CDR3 runs 14 residues. Germline CDR1 is DFQATT and CDR2 is SNEGSKA (reference sequence). CDR3 region: CSARKQGVINIQYF. Written as DNA, the CDR3 is TGCAGTGCTAGAAAACAGGGGGTCATAAACATTCAGTACTTC.